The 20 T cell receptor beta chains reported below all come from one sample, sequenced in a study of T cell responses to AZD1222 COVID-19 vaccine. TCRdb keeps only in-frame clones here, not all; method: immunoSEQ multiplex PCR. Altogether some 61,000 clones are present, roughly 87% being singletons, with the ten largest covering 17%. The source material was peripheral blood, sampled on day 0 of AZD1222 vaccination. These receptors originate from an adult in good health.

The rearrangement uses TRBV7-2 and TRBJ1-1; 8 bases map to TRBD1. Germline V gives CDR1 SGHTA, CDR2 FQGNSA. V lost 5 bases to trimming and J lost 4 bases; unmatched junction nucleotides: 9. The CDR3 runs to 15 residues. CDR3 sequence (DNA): TGTGCCAGCAGCCCTCGACAGGGGTCGGGCACTGAAGCTTTCTTT. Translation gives CASSPRQGSGTEAFF.

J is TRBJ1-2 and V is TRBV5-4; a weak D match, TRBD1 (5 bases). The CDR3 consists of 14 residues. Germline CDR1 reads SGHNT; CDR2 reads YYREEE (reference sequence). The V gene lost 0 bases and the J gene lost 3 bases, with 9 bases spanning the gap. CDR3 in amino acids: CASSLVGTDYGYTF. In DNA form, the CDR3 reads TGTGCCAGCAGCTTGGTAGGGACCGACTATGGCTACACCTTC.

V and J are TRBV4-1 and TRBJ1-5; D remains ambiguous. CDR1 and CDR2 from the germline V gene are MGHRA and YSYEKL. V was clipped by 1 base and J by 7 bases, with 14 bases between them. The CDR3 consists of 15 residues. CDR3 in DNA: TGCGCCAGCAGCCAAGTCACGGGAAAAGGCCAGCCCCAGCATTTT. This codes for CASSQVTGKGQPQHF.

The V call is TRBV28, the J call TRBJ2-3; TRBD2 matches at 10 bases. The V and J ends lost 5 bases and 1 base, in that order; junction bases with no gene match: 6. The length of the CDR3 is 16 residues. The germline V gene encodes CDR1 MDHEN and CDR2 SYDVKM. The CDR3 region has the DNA TGTGCCAGCAGTCCCCCTAGCGGGAGACGCACAGATACGCAGTATTTT. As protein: CASSPPSGRRTDTQYF.

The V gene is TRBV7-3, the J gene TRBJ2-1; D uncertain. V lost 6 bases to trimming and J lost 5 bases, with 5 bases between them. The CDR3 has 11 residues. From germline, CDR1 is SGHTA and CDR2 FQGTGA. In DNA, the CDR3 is TGTGCCAGCAGTCATAACAATGAGCAGTTCTTC. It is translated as CASSHNNEQFF.

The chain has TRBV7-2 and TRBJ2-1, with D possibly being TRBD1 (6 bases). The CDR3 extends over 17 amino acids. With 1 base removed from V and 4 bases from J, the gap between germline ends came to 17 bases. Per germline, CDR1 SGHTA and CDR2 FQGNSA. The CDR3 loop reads CASSLVTMLQGYNEQFF. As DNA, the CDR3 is TGTGCCAGCAGCTTAGTTACTATGCTACAGGGATACAATGAGCAGTTCTTC.

CDR3 sequence reads: CASSYLAGTSTDTQYF. CDR3 DNA sequence: TGTGCCAGCAGTTACTTAGCGGGGACTAGCACAGATACGCAGTATTTT. The chain recombines TRBV6-6 with TRBJ2-3, with 8 positions matching TRBD2. The germline V gene has CDR1 MNHNY and CDR2 SVGAGI (reference sequence). V shed 1 base and J 0 bases; nucleotides not matched to a gene: 3. The CDR3 totals 16 residues.

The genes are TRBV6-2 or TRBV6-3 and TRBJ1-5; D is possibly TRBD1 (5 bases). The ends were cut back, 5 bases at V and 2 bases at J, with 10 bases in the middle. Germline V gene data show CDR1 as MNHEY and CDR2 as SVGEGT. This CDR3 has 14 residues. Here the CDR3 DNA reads TGTGCCAGCAGTCAGGGATACGGCAATCAGCCCCAGCATTTT. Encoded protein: CASSQGYGNQPQHF.

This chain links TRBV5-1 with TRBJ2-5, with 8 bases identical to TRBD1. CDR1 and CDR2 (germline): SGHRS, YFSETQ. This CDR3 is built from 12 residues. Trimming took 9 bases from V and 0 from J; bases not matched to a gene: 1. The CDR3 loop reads CATQGDQETQYF. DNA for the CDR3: TGCGCCACACAGGGGGACCAAGAGACCCAGTACTTC.

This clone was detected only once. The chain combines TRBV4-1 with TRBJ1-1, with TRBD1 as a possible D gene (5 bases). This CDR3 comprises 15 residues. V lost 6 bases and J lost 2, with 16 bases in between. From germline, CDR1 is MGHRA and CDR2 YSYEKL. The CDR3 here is CASRGMFGTNTEAFF. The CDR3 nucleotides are TGCGCCAGCAGGGGGATGTTCGGGACCAACACTGAAGCTTTCTTT.

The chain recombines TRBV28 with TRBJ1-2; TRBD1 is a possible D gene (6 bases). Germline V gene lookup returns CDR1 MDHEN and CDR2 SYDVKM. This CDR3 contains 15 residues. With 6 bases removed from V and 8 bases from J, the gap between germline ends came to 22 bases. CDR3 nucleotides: TGTGCCAGCAGCCTCGGGGGCGGTCGCGTGGGAGGCTACACCTTC. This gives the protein CASSLGGGRVGGYTF.

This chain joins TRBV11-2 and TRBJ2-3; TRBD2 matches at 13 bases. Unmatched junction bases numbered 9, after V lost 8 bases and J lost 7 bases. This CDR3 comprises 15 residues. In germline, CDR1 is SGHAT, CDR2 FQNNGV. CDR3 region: CASRPLAGGPNTQYF. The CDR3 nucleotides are TGTGCCAGCCGGCCACTAGCGGGGGGGCCTAATACGCAGTATTTT.

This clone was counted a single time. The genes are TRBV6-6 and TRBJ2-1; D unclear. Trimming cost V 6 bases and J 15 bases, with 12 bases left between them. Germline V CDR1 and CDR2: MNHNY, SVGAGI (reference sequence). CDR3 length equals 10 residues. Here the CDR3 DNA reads TGTGCCAGCAGCTTAGAAAAAACGTTCTTC. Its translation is CASSLEKTFF.

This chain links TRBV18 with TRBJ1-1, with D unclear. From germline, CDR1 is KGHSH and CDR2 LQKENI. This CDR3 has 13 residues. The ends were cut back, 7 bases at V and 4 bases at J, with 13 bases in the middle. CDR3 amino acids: CASFPREGTEAFF. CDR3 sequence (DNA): TGTGCCAGCTTCCCTAGGGAGGGCACTGAAGCTTTCTTT.

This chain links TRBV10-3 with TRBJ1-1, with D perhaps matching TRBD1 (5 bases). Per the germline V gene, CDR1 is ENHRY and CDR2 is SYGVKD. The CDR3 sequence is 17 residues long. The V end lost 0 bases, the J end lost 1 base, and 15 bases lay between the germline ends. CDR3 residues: CAISESWSSGGNTEAFF. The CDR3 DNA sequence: TGTGCCATCAGTGAGTCCTGGAGTAGCGGGGGGAACACTGAAGCTTTCTTT.

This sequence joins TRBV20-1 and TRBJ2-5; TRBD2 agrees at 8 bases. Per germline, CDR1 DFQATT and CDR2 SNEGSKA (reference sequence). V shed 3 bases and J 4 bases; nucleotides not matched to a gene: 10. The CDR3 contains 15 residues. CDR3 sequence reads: CSASRAGGLLETQYF. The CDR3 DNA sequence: TGCAGTGCTAGTAGGGCGGGGGGCCTCCTAGAGACCCAGTACTTC.

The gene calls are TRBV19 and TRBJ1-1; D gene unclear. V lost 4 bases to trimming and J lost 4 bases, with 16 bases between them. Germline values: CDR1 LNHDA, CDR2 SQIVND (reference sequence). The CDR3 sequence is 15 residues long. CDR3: CASSTITEEATEAFF. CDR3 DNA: TGTGCCAGTAGTACCATCACGGAGGAGGCCACTGAAGCTTTCTTT. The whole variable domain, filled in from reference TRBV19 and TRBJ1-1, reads DGGITQSPKYLFRKEGQNVTLSCEQNLNHDAMYWYRQDPGQGLRLIYYSQIVNDFQKGDIAEGYSVSREKKESFPLTVTSAQKNPTAFYLCASSTITEEATEAFFGQGTRLTVV.

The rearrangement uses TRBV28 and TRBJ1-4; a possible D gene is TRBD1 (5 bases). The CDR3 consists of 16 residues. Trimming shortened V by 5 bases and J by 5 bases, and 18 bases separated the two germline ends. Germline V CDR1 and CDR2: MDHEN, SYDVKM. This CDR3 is CASSLPPGRWNEKLFF. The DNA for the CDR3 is TGTGCCAGCAGTCTACCCCCGGGACGGTGGAATGAAAAACTGTTTTTT.

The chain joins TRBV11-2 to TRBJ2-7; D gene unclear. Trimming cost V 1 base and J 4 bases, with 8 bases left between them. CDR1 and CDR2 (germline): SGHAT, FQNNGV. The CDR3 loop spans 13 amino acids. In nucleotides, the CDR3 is TGTGCCAGCAGCTTAGGGGTGGGATACGAGCAGTACTTC. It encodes CASSLGVGYEQYF. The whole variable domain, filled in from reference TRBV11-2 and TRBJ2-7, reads EAGVAQSPRYKIIEKRQSVAFWCNPISGHATLYWYQQILGQGPKLLIQFQNNGVVDDSQLPKDRFSAERLKGVDSTLKIQPAKLEDSAVYLCASSLGVGYEQYFGPGTRLTVT.

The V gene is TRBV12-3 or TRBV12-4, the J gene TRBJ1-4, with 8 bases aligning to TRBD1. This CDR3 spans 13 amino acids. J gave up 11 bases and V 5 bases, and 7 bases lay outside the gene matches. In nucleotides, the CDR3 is TGTGCCAGCAGTCGACAGGGGCCCTACAAACTGTTTTTT. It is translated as CASSRQGPYKLFF.